The 24 T cell receptor beta chains reported below all come from one sample, sequenced in a study of regulatory T cells in long-lasting Graves disease. The authors built TCR beta libraries using iRepertoire HTBI primers and Arm-PCR of CDR3 regions. TCRdb passed the multiplex PCR reads through MiXCR, listing each CDR3 protein once. The sample lists hundreds of thousands of distinct CDR3 sequences, roughly 12% occurring once. This sample's time point: newly diagnosed GD, antithyroid drugs for less than 3 months. PBMC-extracted RNA yielded the TCR library. These records were also assigned to another study, of T cells in Graves' hyperthyroidism and ophthalmopathy.

The specimen comprised peripheral blood mononuclear cells (PBMCs), sampled at new diagnosis, from a patient treated with antithyroid drugs. These receptors originate from a man aged 30 to 45 with Graves disease.

This clonotype has ten or more counts. V and J are TRBV6-5 and TRBJ1-1; D unresolved. The CDR3 contains 15 residues. Germline values: CDR1 MNHEY, CDR2 SVGAGI. V was shortened by 4 bases and J by 1 base, with 13 bases between the two germline ends. The chain's CDR3 is CASSSAFTENTEAFF. The CDR3 region has the DNA TGTGCCAGCAGTTCTGCATTTACGGAGAACACTGAAGCTTTCTTT.

J is TRBJ1-4 and V is TRBV18, with 9 positions matching TRBD1. Germline CDR1 and CDR2: KGHSH and LQKENI. This CDR3 spans 16 amino acids. The ends lost 0 bases at V and 6 bases at J; junction bases unmatched: 5. In nucleotides, the CDR3 is TGTGCCAGCTCACCACCTCCGGGACAGGGTTATGAAAAACTGTTTTTT. This gives the protein CASSPPPGQGYEKLFF.

This clonotype appeared a few times. The genes are TRBV18 and TRBJ1-5; D is undetermined. The germline V gene encodes CDR1 KGHSH and CDR2 LQKENI. The CDR3 is made up of 14 amino acids. With 3 bases removed from V and 3 bases from J, the gap between germline ends came to 9 bases. The CDR3 protein is CASSPATANQPQHF. The CDR3 coding sequence is TGTGCCAGCTCACCTGCGACGGCCAATCAGCCCCAGCATTTT.

CDR3 in amino acids: CAWRGLPPEQFF. The DNA of the CDR3 is TGTGCCTGGAGGGGACTCCCCCCCGAGCAGTTCTTC. The chain employs TRBV30 and TRBJ2-1, with D possibly being TRBD2 (6 bases). Germline CDR1 is GTSNPN and CDR2 is SVGIG (reference sequence). There are 12 residues in the CDR3. The V end was cut by 3 bases, the J end by 10 bases, with 13 bases between.

This clonotype was counted between two and nine times. This chain links TRBV5-1 with TRBJ2-5, with a tentative D call TRBD1 (6 bases). Per germline, CDR1 SGHRS and CDR2 YFSETQ. This CDR3 is 13 amino acids long. The V end lost 3 bases, the J end lost 5 bases, and 11 bases lay between the germline ends. The CDR3 here is CASSSRTDETQYF. In DNA form, the CDR3 reads TGCGCCAGCAGCTCACGGACAGACGAGACCCAGTACTTC.

This clonotype was detected only a few times. The V gene is TRBV27, the J gene TRBJ1-2; TRBD1 matches 8 bases. The trim removed 3 bases at V and 8 bases at J, leaving 5 bases unmatched. Per germline, CDR1 MNHEY and CDR2 SMNVEV (reference sequence). This CDR3 region has 13 residues. The chain's CDR3 is CASSFGTGDGYTF. CDR3 in DNA: TGTGCCAGCAGTTTCGGGACAGGAGACGGCTACACCTTC.

This clonotype came up many times. Sequence at one end of the junction differs from germline and may be a read error. V gene TRBV7-7 combines with J gene TRBJ2-5; 9 bases map to TRBD1. Per the germline V gene, CDR1 is SSHAT and CDR2 is FNYEAQ (reference sequence). This CDR3 spans 14 amino acids. The CDR3 coding sequence is TGTGCTAGCAGCTTAGGACAGGGGTCCGAGACCCAGTACTTC. This gives the protein CASSLGQGSETQYF.

V gene TRBV6-1 combines with J gene TRBJ2-3, with 10 bases fitting TRBD2. V was clipped by 7 bases and J by 5 bases; unmatched bases: 18. Germline values: CDR1 MNHNS, CDR2 SASEGT. This CDR3 is built from 18 residues. The CDR3 DNA reads as TGTGCCAGCACCCCCTGGGCTAGCGGGAGTTCGGGGATAGATACGCAGTATTTT. Residues: CASTPWASGSSGIDTQYF.

This clonotype came up many times. The CDR3 is CATSVSQTNQPQHF. The CDR3 DNA follows: TGTGCCACCTCAGTATCCCAAACCAATCAGCCCCAGCATTTT. This rearrangement joins TRBV24-1 to TRBJ1-5; D is ambiguous. Germline CDR1 KGHDR, CDR2 SFDVKD. V dropped 9 bases and J dropped 3 bases, with 14 bases sitting between them. This CDR3 comprises 14 residues.

This clonotype was counted only a few times. The chain recombines TRBV20-1 with TRBJ2-7; 8 bases line up with TRBD2. Germline-derived CDR1 and CDR2 are DFQATT and SNEGSKA (reference sequence). V shed 0 bases and J 2 bases; nucleotides not matched to a gene: 6. The CDR3 consists of 15 residues. For the CDR3, the DNA is TGCAGTGCTAGAGATCTCCCGACTAGCGCCTACGAGCAGTACTTC. As protein: CSARDLPTSAYEQYF.

This clonotype showed up just a few times. The genes are TRBV6-1 and TRBJ2-7; unclear D gene. The CDR3 consists of 13 residues. Germline assignment: CDR1 MNHNS and CDR2 SASEGT. V was clipped by 6 bases and J by 4 bases, with 13 bases between them. CDR3 bases: TGTGCCAGCAGGAAGATGACACTTTACGAGCAGTACTTC. Translating it yields CASRKMTLYEQYF.

This clonotype occurred many times. J is TRBJ1-1 and V is TRBV20-1; weak D call: TRBD1 (5 bases). This CDR3 spans 13 amino acids. Between the trimmed V and J ends, which lost 5 bases and 0 bases, there was a span of 10 bases. Per germline, CDR1 DFQATT and CDR2 SNEGSKA (reference sequence). The DNA for the CDR3 is TGCAGTGCTCGCAGGGCAATGAACACTGAAGCTTTCTTT. It is translated as CSARRAMNTEAFF.

The chain uses TRBV6-2 or TRBV6-3 and TRBJ2-5, with D perhaps TRBD2 (6 bases). V was trimmed by 0 bases and J by 10 bases, leaving 12 bases between them. This CDR3 comprises 13 residues. Germline CDR1 and CDR2: MNHEY and SVGEGT. The chain's CDR3 is CASSYSQVDYQYF. CDR3 nucleotides: TGTGCCAGCAGTTACTCACAGGTGGACTACCAGTACTTC.

This clonotype was seen more than once but under ten times. This chain connects TRBV30 to TRBJ2-1; 9 nucleotides align to TRBD2. The CDR3 consists of 16 residues. The V gene end was trimmed by 0 bases and the J gene end by 1 base; junction bases not matched to a gene: 4. Germline-derived CDR1 and CDR2 are GTSNPN and SVGIG (reference sequence). The CDR3 bases are TGTGCCTGGAGTGTTGGAGCGGGAGGTTCCTACAATGAGCAGTTCTTC. As protein: CAWSVGAGGSYNEQFF. The full variable domain, completed using reference TRBV30 and TRBJ2-1, is SQTIHQWPATLVQPVGSPLSLECTVEGTSNPNLYWYRQAAGRGLQLLFYSVGIGQISSEVPQNLSASRPQDRQFILSSKKLLLSDSGFYLCAWSVGAGGSYNEQFFGPGTRLTVL.

This clonotype was recorded at least ten times. The V call is TRBV29-1, the J call TRBJ2-7; no clear D. The CDR3 spans 11 residues. Germline V lookup: CDR1 SQVTM, CDR2 ANQGSEA. Trimming removed 3 bases at V and 3 bases at J, with 6 bases between. The CDR3 region is CSVEWGYEQYF. In DNA form, the CDR3 reads TGCAGCGTTGAGTGGGGCTACGAGCAGTACTTC.

This clonotype occurred many times. The chain links TRBV11-2 to TRBJ2-5; 7 positions match TRBD2. The CDR3 sequence is 16 residues long. With V trimmed by 4 bases and J by 7 bases, 15 bases remained unmatched. Germline V gene sequence: CDR1 SGHAT, CDR2 FQNNGV. The CDR3: CASSSPKGRAWRTQYF. CDR3 bases: TGTGCCAGCAGCTCCCCGAAAGGGAGGGCTTGGCGGACCCAGTACTTC.

This clonotype turned up a few times. The chain links TRBV19 to TRBJ2-3; D uncertain. The germline CDR1 and CDR2 sequences are LNHDA and SQIVND (reference sequence). Trimming took 7 bases from V and 2 from J, leaving 4 bases between them. This CDR3 is 11 amino acids long. The CDR3 spells CASINTDTQYF. As DNA, the CDR3 is TGTGCCAGTATAAACACAGATACGCAGTATTTT.

In this sample, this clonotype turned up many times. The CDR3 loop is CASRQGNQPQHF. In DNA, the CDR3 is TGTGCCAGCAGGCAGGGGAATCAGCCCCAGCATTTT. The chain joins TRBV19 to TRBJ1-5; a possible D gene is TRBD1 (6 bases). This CDR3 region has 12 residues. Germline lookup yields CDR1 LNHDA and CDR2 SQIVND (reference sequence). Trimming took 9 bases from V and 4 from J, leaving 10 bases between them.

This clonotype appeared many times. The gene calls are TRBV2 and TRBJ2-5; 7 positions agree with TRBD1. V trimming: 8 bases; J trimming: 5 bases; junction bases outside the gene matches: 5. Germline values: CDR1 SNHLY, CDR2 FYNNEI. There are 12 residues in the CDR3. CDR3 bases: TGTGCCAGCGACAGGGCAGGGGAGACCCAGTACTTC. This gives the protein CASDRAGETQYF.

This clonotype was counted ten times or more. V and J are TRBV12-3 or TRBV12-4 and TRBJ2-7; D is unclear. This CDR3 comprises 12 residues. Trimming shortened V by 3 bases and J by 7 bases, and 10 bases separated the two germline ends. The CDR3 nucleotides are TGTGCCAGCAGTTTCGACGACTCAGAGCAGTACTTC. Residues: CASSFDDSEQYF.

This clonotype was seen repeatedly, ten times or more. The chain recombines TRBV2 with TRBJ2-7; D call uncertain. The germline gives CDR1 SNHLY, CDR2 FYNNEI. CDR3 size: 14 residues. The ends were cut back, 0 bases at V and 7 bases at J, with 13 bases in the middle. CDR3 in amino acids: CASSEAYGPWEQYF. DNA for the CDR3: TGTGCCAGCAGTGAAGCCTATGGACCCTGGGAGCAGTACTTC.

This clonotype has more than one count but fewer than ten. The J gene is TRBJ2-5, the V gene TRBV19; no reliable D call. This CDR3 is 15 amino acids long. CDR1 is LNHDA, CDR2 SQIVND, per germline (reference sequence). Trimming took off 5 bases at V and 2 bases at J, with 15 bases between the two ends. Written as DNA, the CDR3 is TGTGCCAGTAGTCCCCCCGGACGGCAACAAGAGACCCAGTACTTC. The encoded protein is CASSPPGRQQETQYF.

This clonotype occurred a few times. An end of the junction differs from the germline gene, which may be a read error. This chain joins TRBV5-1 and TRBJ2-5, with D perhaps TRBD1 (5 bases). The CDR3 totals 14 residues. Germline V gene lookup returns CDR1 SGHRS and CDR2 YFSETQ. The CDR3 here is CASRLGQDQETQYF. For the CDR3, the DNA is TGCGCCAGCAGGTTGGGGCAGGATCAAGAGACCCAGTACTTC. Full variable domain (outside the CDR3, taken from reference TRBV5-1 and TRBJ2-5): KAGVTQTPRYLIKTRGQQVTLSCSPISGHRSVSWYQQTPGQGLQFLFEYFSETQRNKGNFPGRFSGRQFSNSRSEMNVSTLELGDSALYLCASRLGQDQETQYFGPGTRLLVL.

This chain connects TRBV18 to TRBJ2-7; the D is unclear. Germline V gene lookup returns CDR1 KGHSH and CDR2 LQKENI. V lost 0 bases, J lost 6 bases, and 15 bases lay in between. This CDR3 has 15 amino acids. The chain's CDR3 is CASSPPRKIHGEQYF. The CDR3 region has the DNA TGTGCCAGCTCACCACCCAGAAAAATCCATGGCGAGCAGTACTTC.